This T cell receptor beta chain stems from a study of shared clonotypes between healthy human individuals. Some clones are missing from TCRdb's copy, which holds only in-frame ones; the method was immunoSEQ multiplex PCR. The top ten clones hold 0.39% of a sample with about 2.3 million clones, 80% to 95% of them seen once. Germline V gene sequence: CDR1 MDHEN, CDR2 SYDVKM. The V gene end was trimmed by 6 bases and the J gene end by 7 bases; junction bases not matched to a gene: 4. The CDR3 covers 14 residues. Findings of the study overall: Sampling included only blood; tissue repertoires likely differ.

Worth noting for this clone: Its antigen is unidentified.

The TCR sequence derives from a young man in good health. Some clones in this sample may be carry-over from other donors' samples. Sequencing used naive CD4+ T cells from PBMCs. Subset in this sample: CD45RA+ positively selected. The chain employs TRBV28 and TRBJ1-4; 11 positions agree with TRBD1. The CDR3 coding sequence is TGTGCCAGCAGAATGGACAGGGGGCGTGAAAAACTGTTTTTT. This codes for CASRMDRGREKLFF.